This TCR beta chain is drawn from a study of blood T cell repertoires in COVID-19. J gave up 10 bases and V 7 bases, and 7 bases lay outside the gene matches. CDR3 length: 13 residues. From germline, CDR1 is LNHNV and CDR2 YYDKDF (reference sequence). Generated by immunoSEQ multiplex PCR, the TCRdb table keeps only in-frame clones and is missing some. Of around 280,000 clones listed, about 86% are singletons. The V and J genes are TRBV15 and TRBJ1-6; 7 bases align to TRBD1. This receptor was identified in a woman in her thirties who had recovered from COVID-19. The sample comprised peripheral blood. DNA of the CDR3: TGTGCCACCAATACAGGGGTAGGATCACCCCTCCACTTT. Translated, it gives CATNTGVGSPLHF.